The clone carrying this T cell receptor (beta chain) was counted ten times or more. Its antigen is not known. The data originate from a study of early T cells in non-severe SARS-CoV-2 infection. On the study more broadly: RNA in bulk from unsorted whole blood was sequenced, and chains were unpaired.

Individual cDNA molecules were tagged with unique molecular identifiers. A single record per CDR3 protein comes from TCRdb applying MiXCR to the 5' RACE reads. The sample lists fewer than 30,000 distinct CDR3 sequences; about 3.8% were seen once. General study results and limits: VDJdb matches were skewed toward anti-spike CD8 T cell responses.

The CDR3 runs 11 residues. J lost 9 bases, V lost 7 bases, and 4 bases had no gene match. The germline gives CDR1 SGHTA, CDR2 FQGTGA. The chain is built from TRBV7-3 and TRBJ2-3; the match to TRBD2 covers 7 bases. The TCR sequence derives from an adult who was a healthcare worker with PCR-confirmed SARS-CoV-2 infection or an uninfected control (not recorded which). Specimen: whole blood. CDR3 region: CASTFGGTQYF. The CDR3 DNA sequence: TGTGCCAGCACCTTCGGGGGGACGCAGTATTTT. The full variable domain, its missing parts supplied by reference TRBV7-3 and TRBJ2-3, is GAGVSQTPSNKVTEKGKYVELRCDPISGHTALYWYRQSLGQGPEFLIYFQGTGAADDSGLPNDRFFAVRPEGSVSTLKIQRTERGDSAVYLCASTFGGTQYFGPGTRLTVL.